These 8 T cell receptor beta chains were sequenced from one sample in a study of shared clonotypes between healthy human individuals (TCRdb year 2020). Libraries were made using the immunoSEQ multiplex PCR assay. Here the immuneACCESS table is served through TCRdb, limited to in-frame sequences with V and J called. Missing clones are a known gap in these copies; in checked studies unresolved V genes cover under half, and the rest lacks a known reason. This sample gives 2 million to 3 million clones in total; over 85% of them show up just once. Clones ranked in the top ten supply around 0.4% of the sample. The material sequenced was naive CD4+ T cells from PBMCs. The cell subset or site label, as the study defines it: CD45RA+ positively selected. The receptor source for this set is a man aged 18 to 30 in good health. Some clones in this sample may be carry-over from other donors' samples.

The rearrangement links TRBV30 to TRBJ2-1, with TRBD2 as a possible D gene (5 bases). The V and J ends lost 4 bases and 0 bases respectively, with 13 bases between them. The CDR3 totals 15 residues. Germline V lookup: CDR1 GTSNPN, CDR2 SVGIG (reference sequence). The CDR3 protein is CAWTNRGSSYNEQFF. The DNA of the CDR3 is TGTGCCTGGACAAATCGAGGGAGCTCCTACAATGAGCAGTTCTTC.

The V gene is TRBV7-9, the J gene TRBJ2-6, with D uncertain. CDR1 is SEHNR and CDR2 is FQNEAQ in the germline V gene (reference sequence). V lost 2 bases, J lost 0 bases, and 5 bases lay in between. This CDR3 has 15 amino acids. DNA for the CDR3: TGTGCCAGCAGCTTAATGGGCTCTGGGGCCAACGTCCTGACTTTC. It specifies CASSLMGSGANVLTF.

This clone was detected only a few times. CDR3 sequence: CASSLAGQSTDTQYF. The CDR3, as DNA: TGCGCCAGCAGCTTGGCCGGACAGAGCACAGATACGCAGTATTTT. This chain joins TRBV5-1 and TRBJ2-3; weak D call: TRBD1 (6 bases). Germline V gene lookup returns CDR1 SGHRS and CDR2 YFSETQ. The CDR3 has 15 amino acids. The V and J ends lost 0 bases and 0 bases respectively, with 8 bases between them.

The V call is TRBV7-9, the J call TRBJ2-5; 7 bases line up with TRBD2. CDR3 length equals 15 residues. Germline trimming cut 10 bases from V and 1 base from J; bases unmatched to any gene: 12. The germline V gene has CDR1 SEHNR and CDR2 FQNEAQ (reference sequence). CDR3 amino acids: CATTQKGLIQETQYF. The CDR3 DNA reads as TGTGCCACCACTCAGAAGGGACTAATCCAAGAGACCCAGTACTTC.

The chain couples TRBV7-8 to TRBJ1-2; 12 bases map to TRBD1. Trimming at V came to 5 bases and at J to 4 bases, leaving 5 bases not matched to a gene. Germline V CDR1 and CDR2: SGHVS, FQNEAQ. The CDR3 loop spans 15 amino acids. The CDR3 region is CASSNGTGGRYGYTF. The CDR3 nucleotides are TGTGCCAGCAGCAATGGGACAGGGGGCCGCTATGGCTACACCTTC.

This clone was recorded once. The J gene is TRBJ1-4, the V gene TRBV9, with no clear D. This CDR3 spans 14 amino acids. From germline, CDR1 is SGDLS and CDR2 YYNGEE. Trimming cost V 3 bases and J 5 bases, with 11 bases left between them. The CDR3 nucleotides are TGTGCCAGCAGCGAACAAGGAACAAATGAAAAACTGTTTTTT. This codes for CASSEQGTNEKLFF.

The chain links TRBV9 to TRBJ2-2, with a weak D call TRBD1 (6 bases). This CDR3 spans 15 amino acids. The germline CDR1 and CDR2 sequences are SGDLS and YYNGEE. Trimming removed 6 bases from V and 4 bases from J, with 16 bases in between. The CDR3 bases are TGTGCCAGCACCACAACAGGGTATCCCACCGGGGAGCTGTTTTTT. Amino acids: CASTTTGYPTGELFF.

The sample holds one count of this clone. This sample includes further DNA sequences coding for the same CDR3. The rearrangement joins TRBV10-3 to TRBJ2-7; possibly TRBD1 or TRBD2 for D (5 bases each). V shed 8 bases and J shed 0 bases, with 8 bases lying between them. There are 12 residues in the CDR3. Germline-derived CDR1 and CDR2 are ENHRY and SYGVKD. The CDR3 loop is CAIGTASYEQYF. As DNA, the CDR3 is TGTGCCATCGGGACGGCCTCCTACGAGCAGTACTTC.